A selection of T cell receptor beta chains follows, all from one sample in a study of siplizumab effects on memory and regulatory T cells. Assay: immunoSEQ multiplex PCR; the TCRdb copy retains only in-frame clones and omits some. The table includes approximately 68,000 clones, roughly nine tenths detected once. Sequencing input: CD8+ T cells sorted from blood. The receptors derive from a human donor in good health. The CDR3 runs from the conserved cysteine through the conserved F or W. The D gene is left open where the match is weak. Only part of the rows carry a size: once, few, many, or a class if the clone is expanded.

D | J | V | size | DNA | CDR3
TRBD2 | TRBJ2-7 | TRBV27 | . | TGTGCCAGCAACAACCAGCGGGGGGCCTACGAGCAGTACTTC | CASNNQRGAYEQYF
. | TRBJ1-5 | TRBV4-1 | . | TGCGCCAGCAGCCGGGCTTCGGACAGCAATCAGCCCCAGCATTTT | CASSRASDSNQPQHF
. | TRBJ2-1 | TRBV5-1 | . | TGCGCCAGCAGCCCATGGGTGGGGAATGAGCAGTTCTTC | CASSPWVGNEQFF
. | TRBJ2-7 | TRBV7-9 | . | TGTGCCAGCAGCTTAGAACTAGGTAACGAGCAGTACTTC | CASSLELGNEQYF
TRBD2 | TRBJ2-1 | TRBV7-3 | once | TGTGCCAGCAGCTTAAATGTAGCGGGAGTCTACAATGAGCAGTTCTTC | CASSLNVAGVYNEQFF
TRBD1 | TRBJ2-3 | TRBV7-2 | . | TGTGCCAGCAGCTTATGGGACAGGAGCACAGATACGCAGTATTTT | CASSLWDRSTDTQYF
. | TRBJ1-5 | TRBV27 | few | TGTGCCAGTCAAGCAGGCCTTGGGTGGCCCCAGCATTTT | CASQAGLGWPQHF
. | TRBJ2-2 | TRBV7-9 | few | TGTGCCAGCAGCCAAGATAAGGACAGAAGAACCGGGGAGCTGTTTTTT | CASSQDKDRRTGELFF
TRBD2 | TRBJ2-7 | TRBV19 | . | TGTGCCAGTAGTATAGGTCACAGAGCGGGGACCGAGCAGTACTTC | CASSIGHRAGTEQYF
. | TRBJ2-3 | TRBV21-1 | once | TGTGCCAGCAGCACCCAACGGATACCCACAGATACGCAGTATTTT | CASSTQRIPTDTQYF
. | TRBJ2-1 | TRBV19 | . | TGTGCCAGTTCCGGGACGAGAAACAATGAGCAGTTCTTC | CASSGTRNNEQFF
. | TRBJ1-1 | TRBV6-4 | . | TGTGCCAGCAGTGACTCTGGACAGAGTGAAGCTTTCTTT | CASSDSGQSEAFF
. | TRBJ2-2 | TRBV13 | . | TGTGCCAGCAGCTTTTTCCGGGACGTAAGGACCGGGGAGCTGTTTTTT | CASSFFRDVRTGELFF
TRBD1 | TRBJ2-7 | TRBV10-2 | . | TGCGCCAGCAGTTCCGGGACAGGGACCTACGAGCAGTACTTC | CASSSGTGTYEQYF
. | TRBJ2-2 | TRBV5-8 | . | TGTGCCAGCAGCCCTGGAGCTAGATCGAACACCGGGGAGCTGTTTTTT | CASSPGARSNTGELFF
TRBD1 | TRBJ1-1 | TRBV30 | . | TGTGCCTGCCGGGGTCGGGACAGGTTGAACACTGAAGCTTTCTTT | CACRGRDRLNTEAFF
TRBD2 | TRBJ2-3 | TRBV27 | . | TGTGCCAGCAGCCGCTTCGGGACTAGCGGGGCGGGAGATACGCAGTATTTT | CASSRFGTSGAGDTQYF
. | TRBJ2-7 | TRBV6-6 | . | TGTGCCAGCAGTTACGGCAATGTGTACGAGCAGTACTTC | CASSYGNVYEQYF
. | TRBJ1-2 | TRBV4-1 | . | TGCGCCAGCAGCCAGGCCCCGGGGGGCTTGAGTGGCTACACCTTC | CASSQAPGGLSGYTF
. | TRBJ1-3 | TRBV5-6 | large | TGTGCCAGCAGCTTGTTAAACACCATATATTTT | CASSLLNTIYF
. | TRBJ2-7 | TRBV13 | . | TGTGCCAGCAGCTTAGGGACTACCTACGAGCAGTACTTC | CASSLGTTYEQYF
. | TRBJ2-7 | TRBV7-6 | once | TGTGCCAGCAGCCCCCGGACGGATACCTACGAGCAGTACTTC | CASSPRTDTYEQYF
. | TRBJ2-1 | TRBV6-1 | . | TGTGCCAGCAGTGAGACAGAGCGCAATGAGCAGTTCTTC | CASSETERNEQFF
TRBD1 | TRBJ2-1 | TRBV19 | . | TGTGCCAGTAGTATGGACAGGGCCAATGAGCAGTTCTTC | CASSMDRANEQFF
. | TRBJ1-1 | TRBV19 | . | TGTGCCAGTAAGAGGGGCGGACTATGGGCTGAAGCTTTCTTT | CASKRGGLWAEAFF
. | TRBJ2-7 | TRBV10-3 | . | TGTGCCATCAGTGACCTGATGACCGAGCAGTACTTC | CAISDLMTEQYF
TRBD2 | TRBJ2-1 | TRBV7-3 | . | TGTGCCAGCAGCCCTCTGAGCGGGAGGAATGAGCAGTTCTTC | CASSPLSGRNEQFF
TRBD1 | TRBJ1-2 | TRBV30 | . | TGTGCCTGGAGCCCTCGGGACAGGAGACTGTACACCTTC | CAWSPRDRRLYTF
. | TRBJ2-1 | TRBV9 | . | TGTGCCACTGGGGCCTACAATGAGCAGTTCTTC | CATGAYNEQFF
. | TRBJ1-5 | TRBV5-8 | . | TGTGCCAGCAGCTGGGGGAGCGGGGGCAATCAGCCCCAGCATTTT | CASSWGSGGNQPQHF
. | TRBJ2-1 | TRBV29-1 | . | TGCAGCGTAGGTTCCTACAATGAGCAGTTCTTC | CSVGSYNEQFF
. | TRBJ2-1 | TRBV19 | . | TGTGCCAGTAGTATAGGATCGGGGACGTTCTCCTACAATGAGCAGTTCTTC | CASSIGSGTFSYNEQFF
. | TRBJ2-1 | TRBV19 | . | TGTGCCAGTACTATTGGTGGGGGCGTCTACAATGAGCAGTTCTTC | CASTIGGGVYNEQFF
. | TRBJ2-7 | TRBV4-1 | . | TGCGCCAGCAGCCAACTCCCCTCCTACGAGCAGTACTTC | CASSQLPSYEQYF
. | TRBJ2-2 | TRBV19 | . | TGTGCCAGTAGTATTATTCCCGGGGAGCTGTTTTTT | CASSIIPGELFF
. | TRBJ1-1 | TRBV9 | medium-sized | TGTGCCAGCAGCGAGACCGGCCGGGTGAACGAAGCTTTCTTT | CASSETGRVNEAFF
. | TRBJ1-1 | TRBV7-6 | . | TGTGCCAGCAGCTTAGGTGGCAGCGAAGCTTTCTTT | CASSLGGSEAFF
. | TRBJ1-1 | TRBV6-5 | . | TGTGCCAGCAGTTACCTCCTTGGATTTAAGGGTGAAGCTTTCTTT | CASSYLLGFKGEAFF
. | TRBJ1-1 | TRBV19 | . | TGTGCCAGTACTGCGAGGGAATTCATGAACACTGAAGCTTTCTTT | CASTAREFMNTEAFF
. | TRBJ2-5 | TRBV19 | . | TGTGCCAGTAGTATAGATTTGGGAGAGACCCAGTACTTC | CASSIDLGETQYF